This T cell receptor (beta chain) was observed in a study of cytomegalovirus exposure and HLA in healthy donors. The CDR3 is 14 residues long. Per the germline V gene, CDR1 is MNHEY and CDR2 is SVGAGI. V shed 6 bases, J shed 6 bases, and the junction held 8 bases outside the gene matches. A multiplex PCR was run with 60 Vbeta primers and 13 Jbeta primers. The assay was immunoSEQ multiplex PCR, and TCRdb's table has in-frame clones only and misses some. Counted here are roughly 150,000 clones, 65% to 85% occurring once; the ten biggest clones make up 1.3%. V gene TRBV6-5 combines with J gene TRBJ1-5; 7 nucleotides align to TRBD1. The receptor's source is a man in his fifties or sixties in good health and CMV-seropositive. Sequencing input: PBMCs. As DNA, the CDR3 is TGTGCCAGCAGGTCAACAGGGGTAAGTCAGCCCCAGCATTTT. Protein: CASRSTGVSQPQHF.